This TCR beta chain comes out of a study of T cell repertoires in aging, cancer and after chemotherapy. Peripheral blood genomic DNA, not sorted cells or RNA, was the template. This CDR3 is 14 amino acids long. V gave up 1 base and J gave up 5 bases; unmatched junction bases: 3. In germline, CDR1 is SGHVS, CDR2 FNYEAQ. Rearranged V-D-J TRB sequences were amplified with a mixed TRB-A/B primer pool. TCRdb redid the calling of the multiplex PCR reads with MiXCR, one entry per CDR3 protein. Found here are 15,000 to 20,000 distinct CDR3 sequences, roughly 37% of them singletons; the top ten hold 17%. V and J are TRBV7-6 and TRBJ2-5; 8 bases match TRBD2. The TCR originated in a human donor with a solid tumor. Sequencing was performed on blood. The CDR3 nucleotides read TGTGCCAGCAGCTTAGGGACTAGCCGGGAGACCCAGTACTTC. Its translation is CASSLGTSRETQYF.